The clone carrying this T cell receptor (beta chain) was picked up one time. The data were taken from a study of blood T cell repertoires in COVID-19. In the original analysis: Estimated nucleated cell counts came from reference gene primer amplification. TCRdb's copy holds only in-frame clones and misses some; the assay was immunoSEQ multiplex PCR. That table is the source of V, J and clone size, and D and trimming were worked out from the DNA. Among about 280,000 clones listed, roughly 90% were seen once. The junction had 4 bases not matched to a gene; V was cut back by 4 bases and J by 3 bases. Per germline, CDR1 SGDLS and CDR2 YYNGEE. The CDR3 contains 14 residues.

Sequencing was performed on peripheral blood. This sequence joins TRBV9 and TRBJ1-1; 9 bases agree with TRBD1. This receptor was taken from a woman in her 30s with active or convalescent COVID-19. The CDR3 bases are TGTGCCAGCAGCTCCGGACAGGGGCACACTGAAGCTTTCTTT. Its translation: CASSSGQGHTEAFF. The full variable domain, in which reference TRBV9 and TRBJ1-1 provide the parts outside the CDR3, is DSGVTQTPKHLITATGQRVTLRCSPRSGDLSVYWYQQSLDQGLQFLIQYYNGEERAKGNILERFSAQQFPDLHSELNLSSLELGDSALYFCASSSGQGHTEAFFGQGTRLTVV.